The present T cell receptor beta chain was sequenced within a study of CD8+ T cells in alopecia areata. The authors sorted CD4+ cells into CD25+CD127- cells for roughly five patients. The ends were cut back, 8 bases at V and 4 bases at J, with 11 bases in the middle. This CDR3 comprises 12 residues. The V gene's germline CDR1 is SNHLY and CDR2 FYNNEI. cDNA serving as the sequencing template came from extracted, reverse transcribed RNA. Sequencing used immunoSEQ multiplex PCR; TCRdb keeps in-frame clones, though not all of them. The sample shows about 14,000 clones, 45% to 60% of them seen only once. This rearrangement joins TRBV2 to TRBJ1-1; unclear D gene. Sequencing was carried out using CD4+ Tregs sorted from blood. This TCR came from a human donor with alopecia areata. The DNA for the CDR3 is TGTGCCAGCTTATTGAGGCTCACTGAAGCTTTCTTT. Encoded protein: CASLLRLTEAFF.